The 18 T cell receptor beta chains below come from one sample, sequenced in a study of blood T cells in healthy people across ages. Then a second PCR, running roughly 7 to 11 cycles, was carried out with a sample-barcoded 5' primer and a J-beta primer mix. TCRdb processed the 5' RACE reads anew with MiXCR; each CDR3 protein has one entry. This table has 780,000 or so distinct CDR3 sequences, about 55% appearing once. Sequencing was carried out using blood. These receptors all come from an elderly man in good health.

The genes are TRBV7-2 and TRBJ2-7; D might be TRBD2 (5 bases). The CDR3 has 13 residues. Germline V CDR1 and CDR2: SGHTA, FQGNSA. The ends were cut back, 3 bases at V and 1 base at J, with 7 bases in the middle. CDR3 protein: CASSFSVSYEQYF. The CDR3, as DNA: TGTGCCAGCAGCTTTAGCGTTTCCTACGAGCAGTACTTC.

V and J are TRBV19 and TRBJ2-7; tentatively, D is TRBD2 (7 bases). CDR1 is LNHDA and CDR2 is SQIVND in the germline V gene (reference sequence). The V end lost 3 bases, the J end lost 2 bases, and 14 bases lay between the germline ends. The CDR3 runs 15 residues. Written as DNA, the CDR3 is TGTGCCAGTAGTATCCAAACCGGGGGGCCCTACGAGCAGTACTTC. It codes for CASSIQTGGPYEQYF. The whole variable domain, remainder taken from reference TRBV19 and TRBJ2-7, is DGGITQSPKYLFRKEGQNVTLSCEQNLNHDAMYWYRQDPGQGLRLIYYSQIVNDFQKGDIAEGYSVSREKKESFPLTVTSAQKNPTAFYLCASSIQTGGPYEQYFGPGTRLTVT.

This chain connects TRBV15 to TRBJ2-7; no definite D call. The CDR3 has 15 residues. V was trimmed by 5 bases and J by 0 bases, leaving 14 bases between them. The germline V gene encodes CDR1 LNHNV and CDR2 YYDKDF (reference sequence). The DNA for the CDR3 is TGTGCCACCAGCCAAGGTTGGCGGCTCTCCTACGAGCAGTACTTC. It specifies CATSQGWRLSYEQYF. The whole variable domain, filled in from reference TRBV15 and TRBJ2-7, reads DAMVIQNPRYQVTQFGKPVTLSCSQTLNHNVMYWYQQKSSQAPKLLFHYYDKDFNNEADTPDNFQSRRPNTSFCFLDIRSPGLGDTAMYLCATSQGWRLSYEQYFGPGTRLTVT.

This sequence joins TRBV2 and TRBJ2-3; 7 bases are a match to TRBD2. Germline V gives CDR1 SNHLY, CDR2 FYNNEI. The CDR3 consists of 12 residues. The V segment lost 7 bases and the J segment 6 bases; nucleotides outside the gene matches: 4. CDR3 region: CASNHGGDTQYF. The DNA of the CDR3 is TGTGCCAGCAACCACGGGGGGGATACGCAGTATTTT.

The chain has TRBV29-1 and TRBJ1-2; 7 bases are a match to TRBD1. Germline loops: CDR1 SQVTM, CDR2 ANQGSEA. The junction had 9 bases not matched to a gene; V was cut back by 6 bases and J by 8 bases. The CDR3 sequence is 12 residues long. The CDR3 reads CSVTGVLGGYTF. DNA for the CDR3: TGCAGCGTCACAGGGGTATTGGGAGGCTACACCTTC.

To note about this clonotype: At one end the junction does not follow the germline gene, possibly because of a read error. CDR3 in amino acids: CASSLAGGVGATQYF. CDR3 DNA sequence: TGCGCCAGCAGCTTAGCGGGTGGTGTAGGGGCGACCCAGTACTTC. This rearrangement joins TRBV7-2 to TRBJ2-5; TRBD2 aligns across 7 bases. The germline V gene has CDR1 SGHTA and CDR2 FQGNSA. The CDR3 loop spans 15 amino acids.

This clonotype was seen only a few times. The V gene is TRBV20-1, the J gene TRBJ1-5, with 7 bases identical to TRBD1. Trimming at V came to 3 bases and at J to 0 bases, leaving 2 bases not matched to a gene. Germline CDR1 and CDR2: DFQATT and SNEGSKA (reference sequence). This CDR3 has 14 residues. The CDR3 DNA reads TGCAGTGCTAGTACAGGGGATAGCAATCAGCCCCAGCATTTT. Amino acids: CSASTGDSNQPQHF.

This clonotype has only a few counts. In DNA form, the CDR3 reads TGTGCCATCAGGGACGGGACTAGCGGGAGCGATGAGCAGTTCTTC. It specifies CAIRDGTSGSDEQFF. J is TRBJ2-1 and V is TRBV10-3; 14 nucleotides line up with TRBD2. Per the germline V gene, CDR1 is ENHRY and CDR2 is SYGVKD. The V segment lost 6 bases and the J segment 8 bases; nucleotides outside the gene matches: 6. The CDR3 sequence is 15 residues long.

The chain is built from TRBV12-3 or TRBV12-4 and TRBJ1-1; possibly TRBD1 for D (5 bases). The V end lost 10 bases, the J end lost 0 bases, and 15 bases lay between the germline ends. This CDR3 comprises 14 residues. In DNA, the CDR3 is TGTGCCACCTCATTGCTGGGGGTGAACACTGAAGCTTTCTTT. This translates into CATSLLGVNTEAFF.

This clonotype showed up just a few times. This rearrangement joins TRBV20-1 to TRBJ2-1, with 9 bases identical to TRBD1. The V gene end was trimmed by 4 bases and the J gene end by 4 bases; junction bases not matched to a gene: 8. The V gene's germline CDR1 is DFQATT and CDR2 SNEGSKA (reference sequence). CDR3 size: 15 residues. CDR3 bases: TGCAGTGCTATCAAGGGACAGGGCCCTTACAATGAGCAGTTCTTC. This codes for CSAIKGQGPYNEQFF.

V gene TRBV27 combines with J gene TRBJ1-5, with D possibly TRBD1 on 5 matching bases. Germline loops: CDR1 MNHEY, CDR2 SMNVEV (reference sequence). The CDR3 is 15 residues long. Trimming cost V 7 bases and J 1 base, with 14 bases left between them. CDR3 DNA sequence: TGTGCCAGCACCCGAAGGTGGGACAGCAATCAGCCCCAGCATTTT. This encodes CASTRRWDSNQPQHF.

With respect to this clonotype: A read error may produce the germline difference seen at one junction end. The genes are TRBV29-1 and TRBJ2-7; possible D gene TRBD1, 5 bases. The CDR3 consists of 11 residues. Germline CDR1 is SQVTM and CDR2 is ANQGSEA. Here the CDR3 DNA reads TGCAGCGTTGATGCAGGGTACGGGCAGTACTTC. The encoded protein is CSVDAGYGQYF.

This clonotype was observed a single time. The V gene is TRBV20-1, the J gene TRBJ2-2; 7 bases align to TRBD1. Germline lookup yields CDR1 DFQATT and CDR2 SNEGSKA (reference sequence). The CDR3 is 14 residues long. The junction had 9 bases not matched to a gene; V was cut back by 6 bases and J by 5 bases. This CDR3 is CSARSTGRTGELFF. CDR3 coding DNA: TGCAGTGCCAGGTCGACAGGGCGGACCGGGGAGCTGTTTTTT.

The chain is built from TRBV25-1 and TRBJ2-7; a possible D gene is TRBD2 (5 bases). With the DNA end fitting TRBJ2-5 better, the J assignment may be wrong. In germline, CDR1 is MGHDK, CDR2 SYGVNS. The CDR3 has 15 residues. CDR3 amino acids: CASSDPRTPGETQYF. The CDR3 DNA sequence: TGTGCCAGCAGTGACCCGAGGACTCCGGGAGAGACCCAGTACTTC.

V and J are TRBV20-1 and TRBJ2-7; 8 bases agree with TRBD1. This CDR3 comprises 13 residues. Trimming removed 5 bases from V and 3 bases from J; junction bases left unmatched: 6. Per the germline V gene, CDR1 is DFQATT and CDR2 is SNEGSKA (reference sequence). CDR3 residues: CSASRDRIYEQYF. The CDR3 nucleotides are TGCAGTGCTTCTCGGGACAGGATCTACGAGCAGTACTTC.

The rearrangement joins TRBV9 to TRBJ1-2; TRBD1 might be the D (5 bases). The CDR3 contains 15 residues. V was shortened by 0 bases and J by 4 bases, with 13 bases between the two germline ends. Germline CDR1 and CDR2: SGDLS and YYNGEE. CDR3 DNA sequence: TGTGCCAGCAGCGTAGCTACTCAGGGCTTCTATGGCTACACCTTC. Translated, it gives CASSVATQGFYGYTF.

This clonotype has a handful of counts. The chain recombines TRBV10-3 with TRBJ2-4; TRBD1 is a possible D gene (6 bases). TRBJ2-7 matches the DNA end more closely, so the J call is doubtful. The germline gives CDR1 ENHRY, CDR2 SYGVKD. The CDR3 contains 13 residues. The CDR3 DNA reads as TGTGCCATCAGTGCTACAGGGATCTACGAGCAGTACTTC. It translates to CAISATGIYEQYF.

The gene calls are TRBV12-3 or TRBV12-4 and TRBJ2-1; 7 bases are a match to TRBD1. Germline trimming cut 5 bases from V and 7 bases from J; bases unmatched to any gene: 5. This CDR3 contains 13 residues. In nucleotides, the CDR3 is TGTGCCAGCAGTAGCGACAGGGAGAATGAGCAGTTCTTC. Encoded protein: CASSSDRENEQFF.